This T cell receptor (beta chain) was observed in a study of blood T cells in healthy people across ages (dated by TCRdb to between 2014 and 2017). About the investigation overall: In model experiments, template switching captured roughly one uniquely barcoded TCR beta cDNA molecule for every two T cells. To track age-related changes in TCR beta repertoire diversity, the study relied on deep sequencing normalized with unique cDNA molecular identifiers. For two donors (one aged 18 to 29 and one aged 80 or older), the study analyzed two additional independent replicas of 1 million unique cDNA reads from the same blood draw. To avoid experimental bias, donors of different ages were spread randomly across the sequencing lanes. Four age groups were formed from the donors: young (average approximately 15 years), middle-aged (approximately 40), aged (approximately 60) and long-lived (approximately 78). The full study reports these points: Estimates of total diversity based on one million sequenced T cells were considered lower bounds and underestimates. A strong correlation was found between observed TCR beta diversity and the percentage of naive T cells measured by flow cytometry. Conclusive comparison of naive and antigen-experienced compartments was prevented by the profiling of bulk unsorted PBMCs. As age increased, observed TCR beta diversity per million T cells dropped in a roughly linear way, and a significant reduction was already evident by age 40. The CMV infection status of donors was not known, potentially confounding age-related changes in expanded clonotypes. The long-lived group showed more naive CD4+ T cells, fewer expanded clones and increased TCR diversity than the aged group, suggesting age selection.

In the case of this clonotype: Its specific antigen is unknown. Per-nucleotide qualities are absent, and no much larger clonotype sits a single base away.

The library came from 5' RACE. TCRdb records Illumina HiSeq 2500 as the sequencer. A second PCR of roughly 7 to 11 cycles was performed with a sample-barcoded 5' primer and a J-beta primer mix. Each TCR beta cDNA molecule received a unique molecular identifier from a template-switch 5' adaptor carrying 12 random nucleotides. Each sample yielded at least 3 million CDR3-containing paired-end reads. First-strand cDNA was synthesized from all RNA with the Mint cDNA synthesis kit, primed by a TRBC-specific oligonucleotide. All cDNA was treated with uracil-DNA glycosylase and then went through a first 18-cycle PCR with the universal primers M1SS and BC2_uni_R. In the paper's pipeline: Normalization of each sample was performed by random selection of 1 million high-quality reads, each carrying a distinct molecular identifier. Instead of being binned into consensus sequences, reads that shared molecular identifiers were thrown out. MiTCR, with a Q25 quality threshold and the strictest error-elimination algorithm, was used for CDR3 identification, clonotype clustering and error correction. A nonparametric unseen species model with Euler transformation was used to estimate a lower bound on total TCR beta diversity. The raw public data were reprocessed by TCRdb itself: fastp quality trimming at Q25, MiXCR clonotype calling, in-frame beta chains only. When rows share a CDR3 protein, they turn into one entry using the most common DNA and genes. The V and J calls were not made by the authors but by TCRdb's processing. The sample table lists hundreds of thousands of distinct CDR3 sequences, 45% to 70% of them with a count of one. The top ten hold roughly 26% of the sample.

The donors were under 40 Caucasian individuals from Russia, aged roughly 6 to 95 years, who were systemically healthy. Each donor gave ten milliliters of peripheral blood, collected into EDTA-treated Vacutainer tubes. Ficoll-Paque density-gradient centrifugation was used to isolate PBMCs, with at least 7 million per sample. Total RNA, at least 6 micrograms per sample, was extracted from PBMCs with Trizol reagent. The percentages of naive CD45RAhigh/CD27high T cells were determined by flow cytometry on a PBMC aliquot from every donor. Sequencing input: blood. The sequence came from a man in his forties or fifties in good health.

CDR3 loop: CASSLIASGNTYEQYF. The nucleotide sequence is TGTGCCAGCAGCTTAATTGCTAGCGGAAATACCTACGAGCAGTACTTC. Recombination connected TRBV7-3 to TRBJ2-7, with 7 central nucleotides matching TRBD2. Measured from the cysteine to the phenylalanine, the CDR3 is 16 residues long. Only the CDR3 part of the read is kept: 48 bases, read in frame from the first base. From a lookup of the germline V gene, CDR1 and CDR2 are SGHTA and FQGTGA. The V end gives up 1 base and the J end 2 bases, leaving 8 bases in the junction not matched to a gene.